This entry concerns a single T cell receptor beta chain. This entry belongs to a study of sequential checkpoint blockade in melanoma. Generated by immunoSEQ multiplex PCR, the TCRdb table keeps only in-frame clones and is missing some. The data contain 13,000 to 15,000 clones, about two thirds of them singletons. Treatment: randomized to nivolumab then ipilimumab (arm A) or the reverse (arm B). This CDR3 contains 16 residues. The germline V gene encodes CDR1 GTSNPN and CDR2 SVGIG (reference sequence). Trimming left V 1 base short and J 4 bases short, with 19 bases between. The J gene is TRBJ1-2, the V gene TRBV30; a possible D gene is TRBD1 (6 bases). This sample comprised CD8+ T cells sorted from blood (inferred from file names), obtained from a patient given nivolumab and ipilimumab in sequence. This TCR was recovered from a human donor with melanoma. CDR3: CAWSDLVGGRSYGYTF. CDR3 nucleotides: TGTGCCTGGAGTGATTTGGTCGGGGGGCGATCCTATGGCTACACCTTC.